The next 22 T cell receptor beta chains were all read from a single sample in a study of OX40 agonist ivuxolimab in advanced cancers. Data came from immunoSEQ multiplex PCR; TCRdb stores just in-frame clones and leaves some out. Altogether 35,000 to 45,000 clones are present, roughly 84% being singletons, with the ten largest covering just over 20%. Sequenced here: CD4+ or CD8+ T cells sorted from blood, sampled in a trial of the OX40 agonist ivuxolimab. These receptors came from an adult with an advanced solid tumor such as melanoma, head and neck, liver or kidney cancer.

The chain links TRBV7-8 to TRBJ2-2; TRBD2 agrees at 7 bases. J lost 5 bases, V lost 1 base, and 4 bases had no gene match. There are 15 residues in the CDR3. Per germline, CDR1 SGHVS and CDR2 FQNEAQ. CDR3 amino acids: CASSLVAGVTGELFF. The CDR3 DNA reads TGTGCCAGCAGCTTAGTTGCGGGGGTGACCGGGGAGCTGTTTTTT.

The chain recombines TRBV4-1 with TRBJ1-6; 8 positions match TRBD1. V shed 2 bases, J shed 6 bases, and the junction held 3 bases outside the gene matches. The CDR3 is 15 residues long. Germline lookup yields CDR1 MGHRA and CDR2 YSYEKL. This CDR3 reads CASSQRTGINSPLHF. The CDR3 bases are TGCGCCAGCAGCCAAAGGACAGGGATTAATTCACCCCTCCACTTT.

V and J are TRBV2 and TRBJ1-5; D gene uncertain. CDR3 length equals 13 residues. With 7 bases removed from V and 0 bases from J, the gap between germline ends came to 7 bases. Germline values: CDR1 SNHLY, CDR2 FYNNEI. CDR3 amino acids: CASIGNSNQPQHF. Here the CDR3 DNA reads TGTGCCAGCATTGGCAATAGCAATCAGCCCCAGCATTTT.

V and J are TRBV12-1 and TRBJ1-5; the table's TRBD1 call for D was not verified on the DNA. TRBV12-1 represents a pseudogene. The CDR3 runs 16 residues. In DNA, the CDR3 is TGTGCCAGCCAGGGTCGGTGCGCCAGGTTGGTTCAGCCCCAGCATTTT. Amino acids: CASQGRCARLVQPQHF.

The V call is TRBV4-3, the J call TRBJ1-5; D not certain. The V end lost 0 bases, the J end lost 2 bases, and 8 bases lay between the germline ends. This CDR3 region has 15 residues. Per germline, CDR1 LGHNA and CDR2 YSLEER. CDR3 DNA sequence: TGCGCCAGCAGCCAAGATCTGGGCCGCAATCAGCCCCAGCATTTT. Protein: CASSQDLGRNQPQHF.

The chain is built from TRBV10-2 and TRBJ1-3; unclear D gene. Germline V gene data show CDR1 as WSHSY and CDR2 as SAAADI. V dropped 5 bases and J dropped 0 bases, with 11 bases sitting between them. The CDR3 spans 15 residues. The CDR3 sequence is CASSLEGSSGNTIYF. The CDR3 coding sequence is TGCGCCAGCAGTTTGGAGGGAAGCTCTGGAAACACCATATATTTT.

The CDR3 nucleotides read TGTGCCAGCAGCGTTTTCGACAGGGCCCAGCACAATGAGCAGTTCTTC. Its protein product is CASSVFDRAQHNEQFF. The rearrangement joins TRBV9 to TRBJ2-1; 7 bases are shared with TRBD1. Germline V gene lookup returns CDR1 SGDLS and CDR2 YYNGEE. CDR3 length: 16 residues. J was trimmed by 5 bases and V by 2 bases; bases with no gene match: 10.

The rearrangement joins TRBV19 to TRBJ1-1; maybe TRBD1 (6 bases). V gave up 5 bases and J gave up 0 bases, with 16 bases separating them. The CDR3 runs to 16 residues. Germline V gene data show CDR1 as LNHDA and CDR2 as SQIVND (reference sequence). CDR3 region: CASSPGDGDMNTEAFF. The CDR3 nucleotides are TGTGCCAGTAGTCCCGGGGACGGGGACATGAACACTGAAGCTTTCTTT.

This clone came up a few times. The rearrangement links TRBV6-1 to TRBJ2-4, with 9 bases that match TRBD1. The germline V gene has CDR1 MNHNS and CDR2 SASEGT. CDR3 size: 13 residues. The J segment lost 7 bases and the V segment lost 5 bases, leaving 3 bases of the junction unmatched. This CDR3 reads CASSLDRGNIQYF. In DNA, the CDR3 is TGTGCCAGCAGTCTTGACAGGGGGAACATTCAGTACTTC.

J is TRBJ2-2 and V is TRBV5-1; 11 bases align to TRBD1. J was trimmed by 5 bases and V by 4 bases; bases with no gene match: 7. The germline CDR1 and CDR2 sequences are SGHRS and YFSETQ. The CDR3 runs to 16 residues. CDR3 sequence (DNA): TGCGCCAGCAGCCATACGGACAGGGGGCTTACCGGGGAGCTGTTTTTT. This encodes CASSHTDRGLTGELFF.

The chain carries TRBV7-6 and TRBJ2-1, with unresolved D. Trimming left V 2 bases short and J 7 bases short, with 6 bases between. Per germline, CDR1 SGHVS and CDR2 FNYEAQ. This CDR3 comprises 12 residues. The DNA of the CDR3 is TGTGCCAGCAGCTTAAGGCAGAATGAGCAGTTCTTC. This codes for CASSLRQNEQFF. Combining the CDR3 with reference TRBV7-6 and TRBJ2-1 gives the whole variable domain GAGVSQSPRYKVTKRGQDVALRCDPISGHVSLYWYRQALGQGPEFLTYFNYEAQQDKSGLPNDRFSAERPEGSISTLTIQRTEQRDSAMYRCASSLRQNEQFFGPGTRLTVL.

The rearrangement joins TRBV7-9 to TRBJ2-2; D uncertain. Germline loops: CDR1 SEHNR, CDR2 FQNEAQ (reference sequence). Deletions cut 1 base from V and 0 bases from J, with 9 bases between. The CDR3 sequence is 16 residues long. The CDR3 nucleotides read TGTGCCAGCAGCTTAGTCCCCCGGGCGAACACCGGGGAGCTGTTTTTT. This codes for CASSLVPRANTGELFF.

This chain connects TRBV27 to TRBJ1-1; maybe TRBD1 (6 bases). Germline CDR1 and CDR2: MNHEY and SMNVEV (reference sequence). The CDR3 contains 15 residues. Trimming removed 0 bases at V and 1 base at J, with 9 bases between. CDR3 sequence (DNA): TGTGCCAGCAGTTTATCGGGGGGGCAGAACACTGAAGCTTTCTTT. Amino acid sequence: CASSLSGGQNTEAFF.

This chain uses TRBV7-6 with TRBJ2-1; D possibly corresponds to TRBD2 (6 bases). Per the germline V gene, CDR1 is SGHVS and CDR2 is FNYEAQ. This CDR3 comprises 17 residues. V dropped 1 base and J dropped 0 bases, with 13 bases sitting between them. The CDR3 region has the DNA TGTGCCAGCAGCTTAGAAGCGGGCCAGAGCTCCTACAATGAGCAGTTCTTC. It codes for CASSLEAGQSSYNEQFF.

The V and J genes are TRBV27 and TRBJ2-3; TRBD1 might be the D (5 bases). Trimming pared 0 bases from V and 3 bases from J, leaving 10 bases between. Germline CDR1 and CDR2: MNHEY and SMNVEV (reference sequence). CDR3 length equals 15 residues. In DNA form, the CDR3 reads TGTGCCAGCAGTTTATCGAGGCAGGGAACAGATACGCAGTATTTT. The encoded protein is CASSLSRQGTDTQYF.

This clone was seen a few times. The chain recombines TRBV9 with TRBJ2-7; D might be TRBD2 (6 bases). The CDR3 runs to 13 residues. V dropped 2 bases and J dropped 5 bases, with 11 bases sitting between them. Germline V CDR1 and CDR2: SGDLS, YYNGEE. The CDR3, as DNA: TGTGCCAGCAGCGTCGGAGGGGCAGACGAGCAGTACTTC. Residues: CASSVGGADEQYF.

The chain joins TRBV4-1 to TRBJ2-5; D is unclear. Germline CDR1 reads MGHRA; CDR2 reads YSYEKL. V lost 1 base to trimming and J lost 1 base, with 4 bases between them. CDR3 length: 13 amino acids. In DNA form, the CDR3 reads TGCGCCAGCAGCCAAGTCAGCCAAGAGACCCAGTACTTC. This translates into CASSQVSQETQYF.

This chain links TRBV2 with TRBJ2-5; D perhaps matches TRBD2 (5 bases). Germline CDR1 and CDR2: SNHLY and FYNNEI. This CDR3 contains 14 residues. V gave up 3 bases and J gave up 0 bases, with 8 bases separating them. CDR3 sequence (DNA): TGTGCCAGCAGTGACCCCGGGGACCAAGAGACCCAGTACTTC. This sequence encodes CASSDPGDQETQYF.

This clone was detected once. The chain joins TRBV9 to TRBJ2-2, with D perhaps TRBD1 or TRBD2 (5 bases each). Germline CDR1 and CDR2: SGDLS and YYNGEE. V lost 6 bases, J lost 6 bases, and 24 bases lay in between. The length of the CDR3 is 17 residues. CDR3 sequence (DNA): TGTGCCAGCACTGGGTTTCCGGGACGTTCTCAGGCCGGGGAGCTGTTTTTT. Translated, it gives CASTGFPGRSQAGELFF.

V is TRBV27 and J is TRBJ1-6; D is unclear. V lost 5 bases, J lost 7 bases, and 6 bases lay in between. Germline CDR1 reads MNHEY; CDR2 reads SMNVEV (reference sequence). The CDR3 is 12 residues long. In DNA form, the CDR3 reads TGTGCCAGCAGTGACCAGAATTCACCCCTCCACTTT. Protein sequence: CASSDQNSPLHF.

This CDR3 is CASSFQGRITGELFF. Written as DNA, the CDR3 is TGTGCCAGCAGTTTTCAAGGCCGGATCACCGGGGAGCTGTTTTTT. The chain combines TRBV28 with TRBJ2-2; D remains ambiguous. CDR3 length: 15 residues. Germline CDR1 and CDR2: MDHEN and SYDVKM. Trimming took 3 bases from V and 4 from J, leaving 12 bases between them.

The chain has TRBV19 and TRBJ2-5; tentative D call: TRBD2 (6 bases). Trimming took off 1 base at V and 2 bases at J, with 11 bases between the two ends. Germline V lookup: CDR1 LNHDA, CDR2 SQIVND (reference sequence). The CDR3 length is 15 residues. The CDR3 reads CASSIGSRGQETQYF. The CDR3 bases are TGTGCCAGTAGTATAGGTAGCCGGGGGCAAGAGACCCAGTACTTC.